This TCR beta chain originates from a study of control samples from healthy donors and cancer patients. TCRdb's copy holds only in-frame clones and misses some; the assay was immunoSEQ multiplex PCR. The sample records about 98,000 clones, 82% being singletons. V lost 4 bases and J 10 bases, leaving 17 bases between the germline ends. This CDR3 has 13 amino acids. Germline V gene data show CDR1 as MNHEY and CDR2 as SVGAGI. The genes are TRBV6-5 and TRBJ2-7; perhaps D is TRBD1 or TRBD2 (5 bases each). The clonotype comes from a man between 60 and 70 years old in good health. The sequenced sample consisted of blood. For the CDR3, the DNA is TGTGCCAGCAGTTTCGGCCGCCGGGACGTTCAGTACTTC. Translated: CASSFGRRDVQYF.